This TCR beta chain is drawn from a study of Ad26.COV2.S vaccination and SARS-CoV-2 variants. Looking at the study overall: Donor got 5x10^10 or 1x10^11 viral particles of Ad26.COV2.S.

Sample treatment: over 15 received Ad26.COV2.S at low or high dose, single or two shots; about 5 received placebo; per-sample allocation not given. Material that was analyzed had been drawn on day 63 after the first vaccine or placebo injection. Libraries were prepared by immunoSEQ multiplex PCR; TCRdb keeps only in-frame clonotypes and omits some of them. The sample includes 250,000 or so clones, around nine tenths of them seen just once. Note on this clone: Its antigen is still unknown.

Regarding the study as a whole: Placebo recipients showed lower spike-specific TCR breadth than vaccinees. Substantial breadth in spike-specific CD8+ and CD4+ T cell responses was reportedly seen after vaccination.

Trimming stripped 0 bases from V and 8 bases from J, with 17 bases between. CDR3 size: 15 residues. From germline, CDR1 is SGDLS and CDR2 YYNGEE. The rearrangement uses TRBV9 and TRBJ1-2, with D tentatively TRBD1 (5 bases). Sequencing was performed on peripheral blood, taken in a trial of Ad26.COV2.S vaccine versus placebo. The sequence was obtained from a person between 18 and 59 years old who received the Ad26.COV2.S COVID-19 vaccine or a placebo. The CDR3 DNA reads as TGTGCCAGCAGCGTAGGAAGGGGATCGACGGGGGGCTACACCTTC. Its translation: CASSVGRGSTGGYTF.